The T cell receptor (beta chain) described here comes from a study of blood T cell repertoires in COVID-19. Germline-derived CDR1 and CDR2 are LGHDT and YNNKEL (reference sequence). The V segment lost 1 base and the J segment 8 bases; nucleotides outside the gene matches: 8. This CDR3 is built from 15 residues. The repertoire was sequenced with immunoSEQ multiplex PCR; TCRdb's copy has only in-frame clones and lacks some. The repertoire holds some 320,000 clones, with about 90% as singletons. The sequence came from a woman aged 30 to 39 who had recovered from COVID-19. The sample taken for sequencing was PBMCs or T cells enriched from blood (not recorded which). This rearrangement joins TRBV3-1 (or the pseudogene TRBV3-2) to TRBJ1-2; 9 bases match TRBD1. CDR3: CASSQGQGDRQGYTF. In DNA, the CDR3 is TGTGCCAGCAGCCAAGGACAGGGGGATCGTCAAGGCTACACCTTC.